Below, 23 T cell receptor beta chains from the same sample are listed, as sequenced in a study of blood T cells in healthy people across ages. A second PCR of about 6 to 11 cycles used a sample-barcoded 5' primer and a J-beta primer mix. TCRdb analysed the 5' RACE reads with MiXCR anew, one entry per CDR3 protein. The repertoire holds about 720,000 distinct CDR3 sequences, with about 20% as singletons. The material sequenced was blood. These receptors all come from a man aged 70-80 years in good health.

This clonotype was seen many times. The chain employs TRBV11-2 and TRBJ2-1; 9 bases map to TRBD2. This CDR3 has 14 amino acids. Trimming at V came to 3 bases and at J to 7 bases, leaving 4 bases not matched to a gene. The germline gives CDR1 SGHAT, CDR2 FQNNGV. The DNA for the CDR3 is TGTGCCAGCAGCTTCGCGGGGGGGCTTAATGAGCAGTTCTTC. Its translation: CASSFAGGLNEQFF.

This clonotype came up a few times. The chain couples TRBV7-8 to TRBJ2-5; TRBD2 might be the D (6 bases). The germline V gene encodes CDR1 SGHVS and CDR2 FQNEAQ. V lost 5 bases, J lost 2 bases, and 9 bases lay in between. CDR3 length: 13 residues. The CDR3 sequence: CASSRRVQETQYF. CDR3 DNA: TGTGCCAGCAGCCGGAGGGTACAAGAGACCCAGTACTTC.

The sample holds a few counts of this clonotype. The chain links TRBV10-3 to TRBJ1-1, with 9 positions matching TRBD1. Germline V gives CDR1 ENHRY, CDR2 SYGVKD. The CDR3 runs 14 residues. Germline trimming cut 7 bases from V and 6 bases from J; bases unmatched to any gene: 9. CDR3 nucleotide sequence: TGTGCCATCACTCCGGGACAGGGACATCCTGAAGCTTTCTTT. It is translated as CAITPGQGHPEAFF.

There are a few counts of this clonotype. The V call is TRBV11-2, the J call TRBJ2-6, with D possibly being TRBD1 (5 bases). V lost 5 bases and J lost 2, with 13 bases in between. CDR1 and CDR2 (germline): SGHAT, FQNNGV. The CDR3 extends over 16 amino acids. The CDR3 region is CASSILDNPGANVLTF. CDR3 bases: TGTGCCAGCAGCATATTGGACAATCCTGGGGCCAACGTCCTGACTTTC. Full variable domain (rest looked up from reference TRBV11-2 and TRBJ2-6): EAGVAQSPRYKIIEKRQSVAFWCNPISGHATLYWYQQILGQGPKLLIQFQNNGVVDDSQLPKDRFSAERLKGVDSTLKIQPAKLEDSAVYLCASSILDNPGANVLTFGAGSRLTVL.

This clonotype has a handful of counts. This chain connects TRBV18 to TRBJ2-5; D gene ambiguous. The germline CDR1 and CDR2 sequences are KGHSH and LQKENI. The CDR3 loop spans 14 amino acids. V shed 8 bases and J shed 3 bases, with 16 bases lying between them. This CDR3 is CASKQESLKETQYF. DNA of the CDR3: TGTGCCAGCAAACAAGAATCCTTGAAAGAGACCCAGTACTTC. Filled out from reference TRBV18 and TRBJ2-5, the complete variable domain reads NAGVMQNPRHLVRRRGQEARLRCSPMKGHSHVYWYRQLPEEGLKFMVYLQKENIIDESGMPKERFSAEFPKEGPSILRIQQVVRGDSAAYFCASKQESLKETQYFGPGTRLLVL.

The genes are TRBV20-1 and TRBJ1-5; the D is unclear. CDR1 DFQATT and CDR2 SNEGSKA come from the germline V gene (reference sequence). The germline V and J ends were trimmed by 1 base and 5 bases, with 9 bases remaining between them. The CDR3 length is 13 residues. The CDR3 DNA sequence: TGCAGTGCTAGAGTCGGGCGCGATCAGCCCCAGCATTTT. Residues: CSARVGRDQPQHF.

This clonotype was seen at least ten times. This chain joins TRBV29-1 and TRBJ2-3, with D possibly TRBD1 on 5 matching bases. This CDR3 region has 13 residues. The germline gives CDR1 SQVTM, CDR2 ANQGSEA. V was trimmed by 4 bases and J by 1 base, leaving 9 bases between them. The CDR3 is CSVARAGTDTQYF. CDR3 bases: TGCAGCGTTGCCAGGGCCGGCACAGATACGCAGTATTTT.

This chain joins TRBV6-5 and TRBJ1-3; D not certain. There are 15 residues in the CDR3. CDR1 MNHEY and CDR2 SVGAGI come from the germline V gene. Trimming stripped 2 bases from V and 3 bases from J, with 11 bases between. CDR3 DNA sequence: TGTGCCAGCAGTTACGTCTGGGGTAGTGGAAACACCATATATTTT. Translation: CASSYVWGSGNTIYF.

The J gene is TRBJ2-5, the V gene TRBV20-1; TRBD2 might be the D (5 bases). The assigned J gene may be wrong: the sequence end matches TRBJ2-7 better. Germline V CDR1 and CDR2: DFQATT, SNEGSKA (reference sequence). This CDR3 comprises 13 residues. CDR3: CSARGLGEIEQYV. Here the CDR3 DNA reads TGCAGTGCTAGAGGGCTGGGAGAGATCGAGCAGTACGTC.

This clonotype was observed a few times. The chain combines TRBV7-2 with TRBJ2-1; 8 bases align to TRBD2. J gave up 9 bases and V 1 base, and 8 bases lay outside the gene matches. Per the germline V gene, CDR1 is SGHTA and CDR2 is FQGNSA. The CDR3 sequence is 15 residues long. CDR3 in amino acids: CASSLEAGGSIEQFF. CDR3 DNA sequence: TGTGCCAGCAGCTTAGAGGCGGGAGGATCCATTGAGCAGTTCTTC.

The V gene is TRBV7-9, the J gene TRBJ1-4, with D hard to call. In germline, CDR1 is SEHNR, CDR2 FQNEAQ (reference sequence). Between the trimmed V and J ends, which lost 1 base and 4 bases, there was a span of 10 bases. The CDR3 has 15 residues. The CDR3 sequence is CASSLVIRLNEKLFF. The CDR3 nucleotides are TGTGCCAGCAGCTTAGTAATACGGCTTAATGAAAAACTGTTTTTT.

This clonotype was counted only a few times. J is TRBJ2-7 and V is TRBV12-3 or TRBV12-4, with D unresolved. This CDR3 is built from 12 residues. With 11 bases removed from V and 6 bases from J, the gap between germline ends came to 17 bases. This CDR3 is CAGQPSLREQYF. The CDR3 DNA reads TGTGCCGGGCAGCCTTCGTTACGCGAGCAGTACTTC.

The chain recombines TRBV6-4 with TRBJ2-6; 9 nucleotides match TRBD2. CDR3 size: 17 residues. V lost 5 bases to trimming and J lost 3 bases; unmatched junction nucleotides: 8. Germline V gene data show CDR1 as MRHNA and CDR2 as SNTAGT. The CDR3 DNA reads as TGTGCCAGCAGTCCTTTTAGCGGGGGTTATGGGGCCAACGTCCTGACTTTC. Translation: CASSPFSGGYGANVLTF.

This clonotype was detected ten times or more. The V gene is TRBV12-3 or TRBV12-4, the J gene TRBJ1-4; no clear D gene. CDR3 size: 14 residues. V was cut by 6 bases and J by 8 bases, with 16 bases left in between. CDR3 sequence (DNA): TGTGCCAGCAGCCCCTGGAGTGAAGCCGAAAAACTGTTTTTT. This codes for CASSPWSEAEKLFF.

This clonotype was observed many times. The chain links TRBV7-6 to TRBJ1-1; D is perhaps TRBD1 (6 bases). Per germline, CDR1 SGHVS and CDR2 FNYEAQ. Trimming cost V 5 bases and J 9 bases, with 16 bases left between them. This CDR3 comprises 13 residues. The CDR3 loop is CASSANRAGKAFF. CDR3 coding DNA: TGTGCCAGCAGCGCCAACAGGGCCGGCAAAGCTTTCTTT.

V usage is TRBV5-1 and J usage is TRBJ2-1, with 11 bases lining up with TRBD2. Germline V lookup: CDR1 SGHRS, CDR2 YFSETQ. This CDR3 has 15 amino acids. J was trimmed by 7 bases and V by 1 base; bases with no gene match: 4. This CDR3 reads CASSLLAGGQNEQFF. Written as DNA, the CDR3 is TGCGCCAGCAGCTTGTTAGCGGGAGGGCAGAATGAGCAGTTCTTC.

This clonotype was observed once. Compared with germline, one end of the junction differs, possibly owing to a read error. The V and J genes are TRBV9 and TRBJ1-3; D is undetermined. The CDR3 consists of 17 residues. Germline CDR1 SGDLS, CDR2 YYNGEE. The CDR3 region is CAGSVWSSENLGNTIYF. The DNA for the CDR3 is TGTGCCGGCAGCGTCTGGTCGAGCGAGAACTTAGGAAACACCATATATTTT.

As for this clonotype: One junction end disagrees with the germline gene, perhaps due to a read error. The rearrangement joins TRBV7-3 to TRBJ2-1, with TRBD2 as a possible D gene (6 bases). There are 13 residues in the CDR3. Germline V CDR1 and CDR2: SGHTA, FQGTGA. DNA of the CDR3: TGTGCCGGCAGCTTCCCCGGGAGCAATGAGCAGTTCTTC. This gives the protein CAGSFPGSNEQFF.

This rearrangement joins TRBV29-1 to TRBJ2-5; D possibly corresponds to TRBD1 (5 bases). Trimming shortened V by 3 bases and J by 5 bases, and 10 bases separated the two germline ends. Germline values: CDR1 SQVTM, CDR2 ANQGSEA. This CDR3 contains 12 residues. This CDR3 reads CSVEGNRETQYF. For the CDR3, the DNA is TGCAGCGTTGAGGGAAACAGGGAGACCCAGTACTTC.

This clonotype was seen at least ten times. V usage is TRBV20-1 and J usage is TRBJ2-3; D possibly matches TRBD1 or TRBD2 (5 bases each). This CDR3 comprises 16 residues. V was shortened by 5 bases and J by 1 base, with 19 bases between the two germline ends. Germline-derived CDR1 and CDR2 are DFQATT and SNEGSKA (reference sequence). Here the CDR3 reads CSASSGALKGTDTQYF. CDR3 DNA: TGCAGTGCTTCCTCCGGGGCCTTGAAAGGCACAGATACGCAGTATTTT.

As regards this clonotype: One end of the junction fails to match germline, which may point to a read error. The V gene is TRBV5-1, the J gene TRBJ2-7; 9 nucleotides agree with TRBD1. Germline lookup yields CDR1 SGHRS and CDR2 YFSETQ. The CDR3 extends over 14 amino acids. The CDR3 sequence: CAGRWTGEGYEQHF. The CDR3 DNA reads TGCGCCGGCAGGTGGACAGGGGAAGGCTACGAGCAGCACTTC.

In its sample, this clonotype was seen a few times. Germline and junction disagree at one end, which may indicate a read error. V is TRBV3-1 and J is TRBJ2-7, with 7 nucleotides matching TRBD1. Germline V gene sequence: CDR1 LGHDT, CDR2 YNNKEL (reference sequence). The CDR3 consists of 13 residues. The CDR3: CASSPGQPYGQYF. CDR3 coding DNA: TGTGCCAGCAGCCCGGGACAGCCCTACGGGCAGTACTTC.

Details on this clonotype: Here the CDR3 omits its conserved ending phenylalanine or tryptophan, so a read error is the likely source. The chain combines TRBV12-3 or TRBV12-4 with TRBJ2-1; the D gene could be TRBD1 or TRBD2 (6 bases each). Trimming shortened V by 2 bases and J by 7 bases, and 15 bases separated the two germline ends. This CDR3 comprises 15 residues. CDR3 sequence reads: CASSLSGGAGNEQFL. The CDR3 DNA reads TGTGCCAGCAGTTTATCTGGGGGCGCGGGGAATGAGCAGTTCCTC.